Shown below are 8 T cell receptor beta chains from a single sample sequenced in a study of blood T cell repertoires in COVID-19. TCRdb keeps only in-frame clones here, not all; method: immunoSEQ multiplex PCR. Of 150,000 or so clones detected, 86% appear once; the ten largest clones hold around 4.5%. Source material: PBMCs or T cells enriched from blood (not recorded which). Receptors were obtained from a man aged 45-65 years who had recovered from COVID-19.

The V gene is TRBV24-1, the J gene TRBJ2-5; 7 bases match TRBD1. V lost 1 base to trimming and J lost 4 bases; unmatched junction nucleotides: 5. CDR1 is KGHDR and CDR2 is SFDVKD in the germline V gene. This CDR3 comprises 15 residues. CDR3 coding DNA: TGTGCCACCAGTGATTTTATACAGGGGAGAGAGACCCAGTACTTC. It yields the protein CATSDFIQGRETQYF.

The chain carries TRBV11-2 and TRBJ1-6; TRBD1 aligns across 7 bases. The junction had 12 bases not matched to a gene; V was cut back by 5 bases and J by 2 bases. CDR1 SGHAT and CDR2 FQNNGV come from the germline V gene. The CDR3 spans 18 residues. The CDR3 region has the DNA TGTGCCAGCAGCCACCCCGAGCAGGGGGTTGCCTATAATTCACCCCTCCACTTT. This sequence encodes CASSHPEQGVAYNSPLHF. Supplemented by reference TRBV11-2 and TRBJ1-6, the full variable domain reads EAGVAQSPRYKIIEKRQSVAFWCNPISGHATLYWYQQILGQGPKLLIQFQNNGVVDDSQLPKDRFSAERLKGVDSTLKIQPAKLEDSAVYLCASSHPEQGVAYNSPLHFGNGTRLTVT.

The J gene is TRBJ2-3, the V gene TRBV28; TRBD2 matches 10 bases. Germline CDR1 reads MDHEN; CDR2 reads SYDVKM. There are 15 residues in the CDR3. J was trimmed by 2 bases and V by 10 bases; bases with no gene match: 9. DNA for the CDR3: TGTGCCACAAGGGGTAGCGGGGGGCTCACAGATACGCAGTATTTT. This codes for CATRGSGGLTDTQYF.

This clone was observed once. The chain recombines TRBV7-3 with TRBJ1-2, with D unclear. The germline V gene has CDR1 SGHTA and CDR2 FQGTGA. This CDR3 is 14 amino acids long. V was pared by 2 bases and J by 1 base, with 8 bases between. CDR3 nucleotides: TGTGCCAGCAGCTTAGGCCCGGGTAACTATGGCTACACCTTC. Translated, it gives CASSLGPGNYGYTF. Looking up the rest from reference TRBV7-3 and TRBJ1-2 gives the full variable domain: GAGVSQTPSNKVTEKGKYVELRCDPISGHTALYWYRQSLGQGPEFLIYFQGTGAADDSGLPNDRFFAVRPEGSVSTLKIQRTERGDSAVYLCASSLGPGNYGYTFGSGTRLTVV.

The chain links TRBV30 to TRBJ1-5, with 7 bases identical to TRBD1. CDR1 and CDR2 (germline): GTSNPN, SVGIG (reference sequence). V lost 2 bases, J lost 4 bases, and 5 bases stayed unmatched. CDR3 length: 14 residues. The CDR3 DNA is TGTGCCTGGAGTAAGGGGGCAGTTAATCAGCCCCAGCATTTT. It codes for CAWSKGAVNQPQHF.

The table lists this clone with a count of one. The J gene is TRBJ2-2, the V gene TRBV2; tentative D call: TRBD2 (6 bases). V dropped 11 bases and J dropped 3 bases, with 19 bases sitting between them. Germline V CDR1 and CDR2: SNHLY, FYNNEI. The CDR3 consists of 15 residues. CDR3 nucleotide sequence: TGTGCCTGTCGAATGTTAGCGGCTTACACCGGGGAGCTGTTTTTT. Residues: CACRMLAAYTGELFF.

The DNA for the CDR3 is TGTGCCAGTAACGACAGGGATGATCAGCCCCAGCATTTT. Translating it yields CASNDRDDQPQHF. This chain uses TRBV19 with TRBJ1-5; 7 bases are a match to TRBD1. CDR1 is LNHDA and CDR2 is SQIVND in the germline V gene (reference sequence). The length of the CDR3 is 13 residues. V was clipped by 7 bases and J by 5 bases; unmatched bases: 5.

This chain uses TRBV2 with TRBJ1-1; the D gene is possibly TRBD1 (6 bases). Germline CDR1 and CDR2: SNHLY and FYNNEI. Between the trimmed V and J ends, which lost 6 bases and 1 base, there was a span of 12 bases. CDR3 length: 14 amino acids. In nucleotides, the CDR3 is TGTGCCAGCAGGTACAGGGAGGGGAACACTGAAGCTTTCTTT. Protein sequence: CASRYREGNTEAFF.